The 30 T cell receptor beta chains in this list originate from one sample, sequenced in a study of early T cells in non-severe SARS-CoV-2 infection. One entry per CDR3 protein, called by TCRdb with MiXCR from the 5' RACE reads. The table has around 110,000 distinct CDR3 sequences, around 10% seen once. What was sequenced was whole blood. Source of these receptors: an adult who was a healthcare worker with PCR-confirmed SARS-CoV-2 infection or an uninfected control (not recorded which).

This clonotype appeared many times. The chain couples TRBV28 to TRBJ1-5; no reliable D call. The V end lost 6 bases, the J end lost 12 bases, and 15 bases lay between the germline ends. Germline CDR1 is MDHEN and CDR2 is SYDVKM. This CDR3 contains 12 residues. The CDR3, as DNA: TGTGCCAGCAGCTCGTACCTCGTAGGCCAGCATTTT. Its translation: CASSSYLVGQHF.

This clonotype was recorded many times. The chain employs TRBV20-1 and TRBJ2-1, with 7 bases aligning to TRBD2. This CDR3 spans 13 amino acids. With 2 bases clipped from V and 7 bases from J, the junction kept 5 bases outside the gene matches. The germline V gene has CDR1 DFQATT and CDR2 SNEGSKA (reference sequence). CDR3 sequence (DNA): TGCAGTGCTAGAACCGGGACTACGAATGAGCAGTTCTTC. Amino acids: CSARTGTTNEQFF.

The sample holds many counts of this clonotype. The rearrangement joins TRBV28 to TRBJ2-7; D might be TRBD2 (6 bases). The CDR3 loop spans 17 amino acids. Looked up from germline, CDR1 is MDHEN and CDR2 is SYDVKM. V was clipped by 3 bases and J by 0 bases, with 18 bases between them. The CDR3 nucleotides read TGTGCCAGCAGTTTCGACGAAGGGGACTCGGTCTCCTACGAGCAGTACTTC. This codes for CASSFDEGDSVSYEQYF.

This clonotype was observed many times. The J gene is TRBJ2-1, the V gene TRBV29-1; D is uncertain. The germline CDR1 and CDR2 sequences are SQVTM and ANQGSEA. This CDR3 has 13 amino acids. The ends were cut back, 6 bases at V and 2 bases at J, with 11 bases in the middle. For the CDR3, the DNA is TGCAGCGTCCGCCGGGTAGCCTACAATGAGCAGTTCTTC. Protein product: CSVRRVAYNEQFF.

This clonotype was counted only a few times. The chain is built from TRBV19 and TRBJ2-5; no clear D gene. V lost 6 bases and J lost 4, with 15 bases in between. The CDR3 has 14 residues. Germline V gives CDR1 LNHDA, CDR2 SQIVND (reference sequence). CDR3: CASRNRGWRETQYF. The CDR3 DNA is TGTGCCAGTAGGAACAGAGGTTGGCGAGAGACCCAGTACTTC. The variable domain in full, completed from reference TRBV19 and TRBJ2-5, reads DGGITQSPKYLFRKEGQNVTLSCEQNLNHDAMYWYRQDPGQGLRLIYYSQIVNDFQKGDIAEGYSVSREKKESFPLTVTSAQKNPTAFYLCASRNRGWRETQYFGPGTRLLVL.

V gene TRBV3-1 combines with J gene TRBJ2-7, with 7 nucleotides matching TRBD1. Per the germline V gene, CDR1 is LGHDT and CDR2 is YNNKEL (reference sequence). This CDR3 is built from 13 residues. V trimming: 4 bases; J trimming: 3 bases; junction bases outside the gene matches: 3. The CDR3 bases are TGTGCCAGCAGCCCGACAGGGCTCTACGAGCAGTACTTC. It is translated as CASSPTGLYEQYF.

There are a few counts of this clonotype. V and J are TRBV20-1 and TRBJ2-7, with a possible D match to TRBD2 (5 bases). The germline CDR1 and CDR2 sequences are DFQATT and SNEGSKA (reference sequence). The CDR3 spans 13 residues. V was trimmed by 6 bases and J by 3 bases, leaving 15 bases between them. The CDR3 DNA sequence: TGCAGTGCCCGACTCCGGGGATTCTACGAGCAGTACTTC. Translation gives CSARLRGFYEQYF.

There are many counts of this clonotype. The J gene is TRBJ2-7, the V gene TRBV4-3, with 7 bases that match TRBD2. Germline trimming cut 2 bases from V and 3 bases from J; bases unmatched to any gene: 7. Germline V lookup: CDR1 LGHNA, CDR2 YSLEER. CDR3 length: 15 amino acids. The CDR3 loop reads CASSQQRGGGYEQYF. CDR3 nucleotide sequence: TGCGCCAGCAGCCAACAACGTGGGGGGGGCTACGAGCAGTACTTC.

This clonotype was counted many times. The V call is TRBV20-1, the J call TRBJ2-5, with D tentatively TRBD2 (6 bases). Germline CDR1 is DFQATT and CDR2 is SNEGSKA (reference sequence). V was cut by 7 bases and J by 7 bases, with 16 bases left in between. This CDR3 is built from 12 residues. The CDR3 DNA follows: TGCAGTGGGGCCCTCCTCGGGGGGACCCAGTACTTC. Protein product: CSGALLGGTQYF.

In this sample, this clonotype turned up many times. V is TRBV10-3 and J is TRBJ2-6; the D gene is possibly TRBD2 (6 bases). The ends were cut back, 3 bases at V and 1 base at J, with 13 bases in the middle. The CDR3 spans 17 residues. Germline CDR1 is ENHRY and CDR2 is SYGVKD. CDR3 loop: CAISDNRAGSGANVLTF. DNA for the CDR3: TGTGCCATCAGTGATAATAGGGCGGGGTCTGGGGCCAACGTCCTGACTTTC.

This chain uses TRBV5-1 with TRBJ2-3; 7 bases align to TRBD1. CDR3 length: 14 amino acids. V gave up 4 bases and J gave up 2 bases; unmatched junction bases: 4. Germline CDR1 reads SGHRS; CDR2 reads YFSETQ. This CDR3 reads CASSPGQTTDTQYF. CDR3 bases: TGCGCCAGCAGCCCGGGACAGACCACAGATACGCAGTATTTT.

V usage is TRBV11-2 and J usage is TRBJ2-1, with TRBD2 matching over 7 bases. Unmatched junction bases numbered 9, after V lost 6 bases and J lost 10 bases. In germline, CDR1 is SGHAT, CDR2 FQNNGV. This CDR3 is 13 amino acids long. The CDR3 loop is CASRSTSRMEQFF. DNA of the CDR3: TGTGCCAGCAGATCGACTAGCCGGATGGAGCAGTTCTTC.

This clonotype occurred many times. The genes are TRBV9 and TRBJ2-6; D is possibly TRBD1 (5 bases). Trimming stripped 7 bases from V and 3 bases from J, with 17 bases between. The V gene's germline CDR1 is SGDLS and CDR2 YYNGEE. The CDR3 sequence is 16 residues long. The DNA of the CDR3 is TGTGCCAGCGGAGCAGGGCTCTTCGGTGGGGCCAACGTCCTGACTTTC. It translates to CASGAGLFGGANVLTF.

The V gene is TRBV20-1, the J gene TRBJ2-7; 8 bases line up with TRBD1. With V trimmed by 3 bases and J by 3 bases, 13 bases remained unmatched. Germline V gene data show CDR1 as DFQATT and CDR2 as SNEGSKA (reference sequence). CDR3 length equals 16 residues. The CDR3 bases are TGCAGTGCTAGTCCCTCGGACAGGGATAATTTCTACGAGCAGTACTTC. Amino acids: CSASPSDRDNFYEQYF.

This clonotype was recorded a few times. The chain combines TRBV2 with TRBJ2-2; TRBD2 is a possible D gene (6 bases). The germline V gene has CDR1 SNHLY and CDR2 FYNNEI. This CDR3 has 15 amino acids. Trimming took 6 bases from V and 2 from J, leaving 13 bases between them. CDR3 residues: CASRGGRGNTGELFF. The CDR3 DNA sequence: TGTGCCAGCAGGGGAGGACGGGGAAACACCGGGGAGCTGTTTTTT.

V is TRBV29-1 and J is TRBJ1-4, with D possibly matching TRBD1 (6 bases). CDR1 and CDR2 from the germline V gene are SQVTM and ANQGSEA. The V and J ends lost 7 bases and 7 bases respectively, with 16 bases between them. The CDR3 sequence is 13 residues long. CDR3 coding DNA: TGCAGCGGGAAACAGGGAAGCGGTGAAAAACTGTTTTTT. It translates to CSGKQGSGEKLFF. The variable domain in full, with the rest retrieved from reference TRBV29-1 and TRBJ1-4, is SAVISQKPSRDICQRGTSLTIQCQVDSQVTMMFWYRQQPGQSLTLIATANQGSEATYESGFVIDKFPISRPNLTFSTLTVSNMSPEDSSIYLCSGKQGSGEKLFFGSGTQLSVL.

This sequence joins TRBV19 and TRBJ1-2; no reliable D call. The CDR3 has 14 residues. Trimming took off 3 bases at V and 8 bases at J, with 16 bases between the two ends. CDR1 and CDR2 from the germline V gene are LNHDA and SQIVND (reference sequence). The CDR3 nucleotides read TGTGCCAGTAGTATCTTCGGAAGCTATGGAGGCTACACCTTC. Translation: CASSIFGSYGGYTF.

The table lists this clonotype with a few counts. The V call is TRBV7-2, the J call TRBJ2-2, with D tentatively TRBD1 or TRBD2 (5 bases each). This CDR3 is 16 amino acids long. Germline CDR1 and CDR2: SGHTA and FQGNSA. V lost 1 base and J 6 bases, leaving 15 bases between the germline ends. This CDR3 is CASSLGYGTMPGELFF. For the CDR3, the DNA is TGTGCCAGCAGCTTAGGTTACGGGACGATGCCCGGGGAGCTGTTTTTT. Full variable domain (missing parts from reference TRBV7-2 and TRBJ2-2): GAGVSQSPSNKVTEKGKDVELRCDPISGHTALYWYRQSLGQGLEFLIYFQGNSAPDKSGLPSDRFSAERTGGSVSTLTIQRTQQEDSAVYLCASSLGYGTMPGELFFGEGSRLTVL.

This chain joins TRBV6-1 and TRBJ2-2; D ambiguous. The ends were cut back, 4 bases at V and 7 bases at J, with 16 bases in the middle. The CDR3 is 15 residues long. Germline V gene lookup returns CDR1 MNHNS and CDR2 SASEGT. The CDR3 sequence: CASSGMYGTGGELFF. The CDR3 region has the DNA TGTGCCAGCAGTGGAATGTACGGAACGGGCGGGGAGCTGTTTTTT.

This clonotype was observed at least ten times. This sequence joins TRBV11-3 and TRBJ2-1; 14 nucleotides align to TRBD2. Per germline, CDR1 SGHNT and CDR2 YENEEA. V lost 8 bases to trimming and J lost 7 bases; unmatched junction nucleotides: 1. CDR3 length: 13 residues. CDR3 amino acids: CASGTSGSNEQFF. The CDR3 coding sequence is TGTGCCAGCGGGACTAGCGGGAGTAATGAGCAGTTCTTC. The complete variable domain, with remaining parts taken from reference TRBV11-3 and TRBJ2-1, reads EAGVVQSPRYKIIEKKQPVAFWCNPISGHNTLYWYLQNLGQGPELLIRYENEEAVDDSQLPKDRFSAERLKGVDSTLKIQPAELGDSAVYLCASGTSGSNEQFFGPGTRLTVL.

The table lists this clonotype with a few counts. The rearrangement links TRBV28 to TRBJ2-7; D not certain. Between the trimmed V and J ends, which lost 7 bases and 4 bases, there was a span of 20 bases. The CDR3 runs to 15 residues. Germline CDR1 MDHEN, CDR2 SYDVKM. CDR3 bases: TGTGCCAGCACCACTTTCTCGGCAGAGAGTTACGAGCAGTACTTC. As protein: CASTTFSAESYEQYF.

This clonotype appeared a few times. The chain links TRBV28 to TRBJ2-1, with D tentatively TRBD1 (6 bases). Germline CDR1 and CDR2: MDHEN and SYDVKM. The V and J ends lost 2 bases and 9 bases respectively, with 14 bases between them. This CDR3 is built from 14 residues. CDR3 DNA: TGTGCCAGCAGTTTACCTGTCCAAGGGGGTGAGCAGTTCTTC. Translation gives CASSLPVQGGEQFF. Using reference TRBV28 and TRBJ2-1 for the parts outside the CDR3, the full variable domain is DVKVTQSSRYLVKRTGEKVFLECVQDMDHENMFWYRQDPGLGLRLIYFSYDVKMKEKGDIPEGYSVSREKKERFSLILESASTNQTSMYLCASSLPVQGGEQFFGPGTRLTVL.

There are a few counts of this clonotype. CDR3 loop: CASSQEAAYEQYF. The DNA for the CDR3 is TGTGCCAGCAGCCAAGAAGCGGCCTACGAGCAGTACTTC. J is TRBJ2-7 and V is TRBV3-1; a possible D gene is TRBD2 (5 bases). This CDR3 contains 13 residues. V lost 0 bases, J lost 2 bases, and 5 bases lay in between. CDR1 and CDR2 (germline): LGHDT, YNNKEL (reference sequence).

This clonotype showed up just a few times. The CDR3 coding sequence is TGCGCCAGCAGTTTGACGGCTAACACTGAAGCTTTCTTT. It codes for CASSLTANTEAFF. The chain uses TRBV10-2 and TRBJ1-1; D is ambiguous. CDR3 length: 13 amino acids. Germline-derived CDR1 and CDR2 are WSHSY and SAAADI. Between the trimmed V and J ends, which lost 5 bases and 2 bases, there was a span of 9 bases.

V usage is TRBV28 and J usage is TRBJ2-7, with D possibly called TRBD1 or TRBD2 (6 bases each). V dropped 3 bases and J dropped 3 bases, with 12 bases sitting between them. Per the germline V gene, CDR1 is MDHEN and CDR2 is SYDVKM. CDR3 length: 14 amino acids. The CDR3 nucleotides are TGTGCCAGCAGTTTGGGACATAGCGGCTACGAGCAGTACTTC. It specifies CASSLGHSGYEQYF. The variable domain in full, completed from reference TRBV28 and TRBJ2-7, reads DVKVTQSSRYLVKRTGEKVFLECVQDMDHENMFWYRQDPGLGLRLIYFSYDVKMKEKGDIPEGYSVSREKKERFSLILESASTNQTSMYLCASSLGHSGYEQYFGPGTRLTVT.

This clonotype has ten or more counts. The CDR3 DNA follows: TGTGCCAGCAGTGACCGACAGGGAGGGGCTGAAGCTTTCTTT. Protein: CASSDRQGGAEAFF. The gene calls are TRBV6-4 and TRBJ1-1, with 7 bases aligning to TRBD1. The CDR3 extends over 14 amino acids. Germline trimming cut 2 bases from V and 6 bases from J; bases unmatched to any gene: 6. The germline V gene encodes CDR1 MRHNA and CDR2 SNTAGT.

This chain links TRBV20-1 with TRBJ2-2, with D possibly TRBD2 on 5 matching bases. The CDR3 sequence is 14 residues long. Germline-derived CDR1 and CDR2 are DFQATT and SNEGSKA (reference sequence). Trimming left V 6 bases short and J 3 bases short, with 14 bases between. The CDR3 DNA reads as TGCAGTGCAAAAATTAGCGCCTACACCGGGGAGCTGTTTTTT. It specifies CSAKISAYTGELFF.

This clonotype was observed at least ten times. This sequence joins TRBV28 and TRBJ2-1; D is uncertain. CDR1 is MDHEN, CDR2 SYDVKM, per germline. Deletions cut 2 bases from V and 4 bases from J, with 9 bases between. The CDR3 loop spans 14 amino acids. The CDR3, as DNA: TGTGCCAGCAGTTTAGTCAGGATGTACAATGAGCAGTTCTTC. It is translated as CASSLVRMYNEQFF.

This clonotype was seen many times. The chain joins TRBV5-6 to TRBJ2-2, with a tentative D call TRBD2 (6 bases). Trimming took off 4 bases at V and 3 bases at J, with 13 bases between the two ends. Germline lookup yields CDR1 SGHDT and CDR2 YYEEEE. This CDR3 is 15 amino acids long. The CDR3 reads CASSRSGSDTGELFF. For the CDR3, the DNA is TGTGCCAGCAGCAGAAGCGGGTCGGACACCGGGGAGCTGTTTTTT.

This clonotype has only a few counts. The chain recombines TRBV20-1 with TRBJ2-1; 8 bases line up with TRBD2. Germline loops: CDR1 DFQATT, CDR2 SNEGSKA (reference sequence). Trimming took 5 bases from V and 7 from J; bases not matched to a gene: 7. The CDR3 is made up of 13 amino acids. Here the CDR3 DNA reads TGCAGTGCTTTGAGCGGGAGCGGGAATGAGCAGTTCTTC. Translated, it gives CSALSGSGNEQFF.